This T cell receptor beta chain was identified during a study of identical twins. Trimming removed 11 bases from V and 5 bases from J, with 15 bases in between. Germline V gene lookup returns CDR1 KGHDR and CDR2 SFDVKD. This CDR3 spans 12 amino acids. TCRdb reprocessed the 5' RACE reads with MiXCR, giving one entry per CDR3 protein. The sample shows roughly 720,000 distinct CDR3 sequences, 15% to 20% of them seen only once. The sample was also linked to a second study, of T cells expressing NK-cell markers. That source adds: Sorted CD3+CD56+NKG2C+, CD3+CD56+NKG2C- and CD3+CD56-NKG2C+ T-cell subsets were beta-chain profiled. HCMV serostatus: seven of eight sequenced donors positive, one negative.

The V gene is TRBV24-1, the J gene TRBJ2-7, with D maybe TRBD2 (6 bases). The sequence was obtained from a woman aged 18 to 35 in good health. The sample comprised PBMCs. CDR3 nucleotide sequence: TGTGCCAAGACCCGGGGGTTTGACGAGCAGTACTTC. Translated: CAKTRGFDEQYF.